One sample yielded the 32 T cell receptor beta chains listed below, sequenced in a study of T cell repertoires in cytomegalovirus infection. No antigen has been assigned to these receptors. From the reads, TCRdb called clonotypes with MiXCR, one entry per CDR3 protein. The data hold about 770,000 distinct CDR3 sequences, with roughly 29% observed a single time. This specimen was cultured CD8+ T cells from PBMCs, taken from culture after CMV antigen stimulation. The receptors originated from a human donor in good health (CMV status not recorded). Some clones in this sample may be carry-over from other donors' samples.

The table lists this clonotype with a count of one. The rearrangement uses TRBV2 and TRBJ2-5; D might be TRBD2 (5 bases). This CDR3 is built from 13 residues. CDR1 is SNHLY and CDR2 is FYNNEI in the germline V gene. Between the trimmed V and J ends, which lost 3 bases and 5 bases, there was a span of 10 bases. CDR3 residues: CASSDAQRETQYF. The CDR3 nucleotides read TGTGCCAGCAGTGATGCTCAGCGGGAGACCCAGTACTTC.

This clonotype has just a few counts. The chain links TRBV7-9 to TRBJ2-1; D may be TRBD1 (5 bases). The germline V gene encodes CDR1 SEHNR and CDR2 FQNEAQ (reference sequence). V was cut by 1 base and J by 6 bases, with 13 bases left in between. This CDR3 spans 15 amino acids. The CDR3 protein is CASSLVLGLVNEQFF. The CDR3 DNA follows: TGTGCCAGCAGCTTAGTGTTGGGGCTGGTCAATGAGCAGTTCTTC.

The table lists this clonotype with a few counts. The V call is TRBV6-2 or TRBV6-3, the J call TRBJ2-3; maybe TRBD2 (6 bases). The CDR3 consists of 17 residues. Looked up from germline, CDR1 is MNHEY and CDR2 is SVGEGT. The V and J ends lost 2 bases and 6 bases respectively, with 21 bases between them. The CDR3 region has the DNA TGTGCCAGCAGTTACCCTTGGGCCGGCGGGGCAGTGGATACGCAGTATTTT. Protein: CASSYPWAGGAVDTQYF.

A few counts support this clonotype. This chain links TRBV15 with TRBJ2-1; D is ambiguous. Germline CDR1 LNHNV, CDR2 YYDKDF (reference sequence). There are 15 residues in the CDR3. The germline V and J ends were trimmed by 0 bases and 6 bases, with 12 bases remaining between them. In DNA form, the CDR3 reads TGTGCCACCAGCAGAGATCGGTCAAGGGCCAATGAGCAGTTCTTC. Translation gives CATSRDRSRANEQFF.

The J gene is TRBJ2-4, the V gene TRBV7-9, with a weak D call TRBD1 (6 bases). The germline V and J ends were trimmed by 0 bases and 0 bases, with 9 bases remaining between them. This CDR3 has 16 amino acids. The germline CDR1 and CDR2 sequences are SEHNR and FQNEAQ (reference sequence). The CDR3 DNA is TGTGCCAGCAGCTTAGCGGGACAATTAGCCAAAAACATTCAGTACTTC. Encoded protein: CASSLAGQLAKNIQYF.

The chain carries TRBV4-3 and TRBJ2-3; 7 bases are a match to TRBD1. The V gene end was trimmed by 3 bases and the J gene end by 6 bases; junction bases not matched to a gene: 15. The CDR3 sequence is 17 residues long. Germline CDR1 is LGHNA and CDR2 is YSLEER. CDR3 DNA sequence: TGCGCCAGCAGCCACCCCATGTCGAGGGGGCAGGCGGATACGCAGTATTTT. This encodes CASSHPMSRGQADTQYF.

The gene calls are TRBV4-1 and TRBJ1-5; D is uncertain. Germline V lookup: CDR1 MGHRA, CDR2 YSYEKL. The CDR3 has 14 residues. Trimming took off 0 bases at V and 6 bases at J, with 9 bases between the two ends. The CDR3 loop reads CASSQDPMAQPQHF. The CDR3 DNA sequence: TGCGCCAGCAGCCAAGATCCGATGGCTCAGCCCCAGCATTTT.

The chain's CDR3 is CASSQTGGAEAFF. As DNA, the CDR3 is TGTGCCAGCAGCCAGACAGGGGGCGCGGAAGCTTTCTTT. The genes are TRBV6-6 and TRBJ1-1; 10 bases map to TRBD1. This CDR3 has 13 residues. CDR1 is MNHNY, CDR2 SVGAGI, per germline (reference sequence). Trimming took 6 bases from V and 8 from J; bases not matched to a gene: 6.

This clonotype was detected only a few times. The chain combines TRBV6-5 with TRBJ1-4; no definite D call. The ends were cut back, 8 bases at V and 1 base at J, with 11 bases in the middle. The CDR3 extends over 14 amino acids. Germline V gene sequence: CDR1 MNHEY, CDR2 SVGAGI. DNA of the CDR3: TGTGCCAGCCGGATGGTGGTAACTAATGAAAAACTGTTTTTT. Protein sequence: CASRMVVTNEKLFF.

This clonotype was seen a handful of times. The genes are TRBV12-3 or TRBV12-4 and TRBJ2-1; 7 positions agree with TRBD1. This CDR3 region has 16 residues. Trimming removed 4 bases from V and 2 bases from J; junction bases left unmatched: 8. This chain's CDR3 is CASSSTTGVAYNEQFF. CDR3 nucleotide sequence: TGTGCCAGCAGTTCGACAACAGGGGTGGCCTACAATGAGCAGTTCTTC.

V gene TRBV24-1 combines with J gene TRBJ1-2; D is undetermined. The length of the CDR3 is 12 residues. The V and J ends lost 7 bases and 4 bases respectively, with 9 bases between them. Per the germline V gene, CDR1 is KGHDR and CDR2 is SFDVKD. CDR3 amino acids: CATSTVGYGYTF. CDR3 nucleotides: TGTGCCACCAGCACAGTTGGCTATGGCTACACCTTC.

A few counts support this clonotype. This chain links TRBV28 with TRBJ2-3; D might be TRBD1 or TRBD2, each matching 5 bases. With 5 bases removed from V and 6 bases from J, the gap between germline ends came to 18 bases. This CDR3 has 15 amino acids. Germline V lookup: CDR1 MDHEN, CDR2 SYDVKM. The DNA of the CDR3 is TGTGCCAGCAGTCCTATTTCGAAGGGGAGCGATACGCAGTATTTT. Protein product: CASSPISKGSDTQYF.

The chain has TRBV6-1 and TRBJ2-1; D remains unclear. CDR3 size: 13 residues. CDR1 and CDR2 from the germline V gene are MNHNS and SASEGT. V shed 6 bases and J shed 8 bases, with 14 bases lying between them. The CDR3 DNA follows: TGTGCCAGCAGCCTAATCGATGGGGATGAGCAGTTCTTC. Amino acid sequence: CASSLIDGDEQFF.

This clonotype was seen a few times. This chain joins TRBV2 and TRBJ2-1; TRBD1 or TRBD2 may be the D gene (5 bases each). Between the trimmed V and J ends, which lost 8 bases and 5 bases, there was a span of 7 bases. The CDR3 has 11 residues. Germline CDR1 SNHLY, CDR2 FYNNEI. This CDR3 reads CASRGHNEQFF. CDR3 sequence (DNA): TGTGCCAGCCGGGGCCACAATGAGCAGTTCTTC. The variable domain in full, completed from reference TRBV2 and TRBJ2-1, reads EPEVTQTPSHQVTQMGQEVILRCVPISNHLYFYWYRQILGQKVEFLVSFYNNEISEKSEIFDDQFSVERPDGSNFTLKIRSTKLEDSAMYFCASRGHNEQFFGPGTRLTVL.

This clonotype turned up a few times. V and J are TRBV7-6 and TRBJ1-1; tentative D call: TRBD1 (6 bases). The CDR3 sequence is 16 residues long. Trimming stripped 3 bases from V and 3 bases from J, with 17 bases between. CDR1 SGHVS and CDR2 FNYEAQ come from the germline V gene. This CDR3 is CASSFPLEGGHTEAFF. The CDR3 nucleotides read TGTGCCAGCAGCTTTCCCTTGGAGGGGGGCCACACTGAAGCTTTCTTT.

The chain combines TRBV20-1 with TRBJ1-6; D is ambiguous. Trimming took 3 bases from V and 10 from J, leaving 19 bases between them. The CDR3 loop spans 15 amino acids. The germline V gene has CDR1 DFQATT and CDR2 SNEGSKA (reference sequence). CDR3 in DNA: TGCAGTGCTAGTCCTGGGAGTAACCTTAAGTCACCCCTCCACTTT. Its protein product is CSASPGSNLKSPLHF.

This clonotype was seen at least ten times. This sequence joins TRBV7-8 and TRBJ2-5; tentative D call: TRBD2 (6 bases). CDR1 is SGHVS, CDR2 FQNEAQ, per germline. V was cut by 7 bases and J by 5 bases, with 14 bases left in between. This CDR3 region has 13 residues. The CDR3 loop is CASTLEGYETQYF. The CDR3 DNA follows: TGTGCCAGCACCCTGGAGGGGTATGAGACCCAGTACTTC.

The CDR3 here is CASSSTKVPGYGYTF. CDR3 DNA: TGTGCCAGCAGCTCGACTAAGGTACCCGGCTATGGCTACACCTTC. The rearrangement links TRBV7-3 to TRBJ1-2, with D unclear. The V gene lost 4 bases and the J gene lost 4 bases, with 16 bases spanning the gap. The CDR3 sequence is 15 residues long. The germline gives CDR1 SGHTA, CDR2 FQGTGA.

This clonotype occurred a few times. The V gene is TRBV6-5, the J gene TRBJ1-1; tentative D call: TRBD1 (6 bases). Germline CDR1 is MNHEY and CDR2 is SVGAGI. The CDR3 contains 16 residues. V shed 2 bases and J shed 0 bases, with 13 bases lying between them. The CDR3 reads CASSYEATGLNTEAFF. The CDR3 DNA reads as TGTGCCAGCAGTTACGAGGCTACAGGGCTGAACACTGAAGCTTTCTTT.

In its sample, this clonotype was seen many times. The genes are TRBV7-8 and TRBJ1-3; D is uncertain. V was shortened by 0 bases and J by 11 bases, with 14 bases between the two germline ends. The CDR3 has 14 residues. Germline CDR1 reads SGHVS; CDR2 reads FQNEAQ. CDR3 bases: TGTGCCAGCAGCTTAGCGGGAGACCCCCAATCCATATATTTT. Encoded protein: CASSLAGDPQSIYF.

The V call is TRBV19, the J call TRBJ1-5, with D possibly TRBD1 on 5 matching bases. The germline V and J ends were trimmed by 3 bases and 0 bases, with 9 bases remaining between them. The CDR3 is 15 amino acids. Germline loops: CDR1 LNHDA, CDR2 SQIVND (reference sequence). The CDR3 reads CASSIRDASNQPQHF. CDR3 in DNA: TGTGCCAGTAGTATCCGGGACGCTAGCAATCAGCCCCAGCATTTT.

The V gene is TRBV2, the J gene TRBJ2-1, with unresolved D. Germline V gene sequence: CDR1 SNHLY, CDR2 FYNNEI. The CDR3 runs to 12 residues. The V end lost 3 bases, the J end lost 8 bases, and 8 bases lay between the germline ends. The CDR3: CASSDRVDEQFF. The CDR3, as DNA: TGTGCCAGCAGTGATAGGGTGGATGAGCAGTTCTTC.

The chain carries TRBV19 and TRBJ1-5, with D hard to call. The CDR3 is 14 amino acids. V lost 2 bases and J lost 3, with 8 bases in between. Germline V gene sequence: CDR1 LNHDA, CDR2 SQIVND (reference sequence). CDR3 amino acids: CASSITNLNQPQHF. CDR3 sequence (DNA): TGTGCCAGTAGTATAACGAACCTCAATCAGCCCCAGCATTTT.

This clonotype came up a few times. V and J are TRBV24-1 and TRBJ1-5; D ambiguous. CDR1 KGHDR and CDR2 SFDVKD come from the germline V gene. This CDR3 spans 14 amino acids. Trimming left V 4 bases short and J 4 bases short, with 10 bases between. CDR3 sequence (DNA): TGTGCCACCAGTGAGGCGGGAGATAATCAGCCCCAGCATTTT. Residues: CATSEAGDNQPQHF.

For this clonotype: Since a much larger clone is just one base distant, this may be a read error. This chain connects TRBV7-9 to TRBJ2-6; D is ambiguous. The CDR3 spans 13 residues. Germline V lookup: CDR1 SEHNR, CDR2 FQNEAQ (reference sequence). Here the CDR3 reads CASSPAGTNVLTF. The CDR3, as DNA: TGTGCCAGCAGCCCGGCTGGGACCAACGTCCTGACTTTC.

This clonotype was observed a few times. The V gene is TRBV6-2 or TRBV6-3, the J gene TRBJ1-2; D uncertain. Germline-derived CDR1 and CDR2 are MNHEY and SVGEGT. CDR3 length: 12 amino acids. The V and J ends lost 5 bases and 5 bases respectively, with 9 bases between them. Written as DNA, the CDR3 is TGTGCCAGCAGTCCGGGGTGGTATGGCTACACCTTC. This codes for CASSPGWYGYTF.

This clonotype occurred once. No conserved phenylalanine or tryptophan ends this CDR3, so it is likely a read error. The gene calls are TRBV4-1 and TRBJ2-7, with D maybe TRBD1 (5 bases). This CDR3 has 14 amino acids. Germline-derived CDR1 and CDR2 are MGHRA and YSYEKL. Trimming shortened V by 1 base and J by 3 bases, and 10 bases separated the two germline ends. CDR3 region: CASSQGPGNYEQYI. In nucleotides, the CDR3 is TGCGCCAGCAGCCAAGGGCCAGGGAACTACGAGCAGTACATC.

V and J are TRBV27 and TRBJ2-1; 9 bases map to TRBD2. The germline V gene encodes CDR1 MNHEY and CDR2 SMNVEV (reference sequence). This CDR3 has 16 residues. V gave up 7 bases and J gave up 8 bases; unmatched junction bases: 15. The CDR3 DNA follows: TGTGCCAGCAAACCTAGGGGGGCGGGGGGGCACGATGAGCAGTTCTTC. Residues: CASKPRGAGGHDEQFF.

V and J are TRBV28 and TRBJ1-2; D possibly corresponds to TRBD1 (6 bases). This CDR3 is built from 13 residues. CDR1 and CDR2 (germline): MDHEN, SYDVKM. V was cut by 1 base and J by 6 bases, with 9 bases left in between. CDR3 nucleotide sequence: TGTGCCAGCAGTTTATTAAGGGGGGATGGCTACACCTTC. Translation: CASSLLRGDGYTF.

This clonotype was seen more than once but under ten times. V gene TRBV6-8 combines with J gene TRBJ2-2, with unresolved D. CDR1 and CDR2 (germline): MNHGY, SAAAGT. This CDR3 comprises 14 residues. V was shortened by 9 bases and J by 1 base, with 12 bases between the two germline ends. Written as DNA, the CDR3 is TGTGCCAGTCAAGGGTTAATGAACACCGGGGAGCTGTTTTTT. Encoded protein: CASQGLMNTGELFF.

The sample holds one count of this clonotype. This rearrangement joins TRBV19 to TRBJ2-2; D perhaps matches TRBD1 (6 bases). Between the trimmed V and J ends, which lost 0 bases and 3 bases, there was a span of 14 bases. Germline CDR1 reads LNHDA; CDR2 reads SQIVND (reference sequence). This CDR3 region has 17 residues. DNA for the CDR3: TGTGCCAGTAGTATAGATCTAGGGGGTTTGGACACCGGGGAGCTGTTTTTT. It translates to CASSIDLGGLDTGELFF. Complete variable domain (other parts from reference TRBV19 and TRBJ2-2): DGGITQSPKYLFRKEGQNVTLSCEQNLNHDAMYWYRQDPGQGLRLIYYSQIVNDFQKGDIAEGYSVSREKKESFPLTVTSAQKNPTAFYLCASSIDLGGLDTGELFFGEGSRLTVL.

In this sample, this clonotype turned up many times. The V gene is TRBV7-2, the J gene TRBJ2-3; a possible D gene is TRBD2 (6 bases). V was clipped by 3 bases and J by 1 base, with 11 bases between them. Germline lookup yields CDR1 SGHTA and CDR2 FQGNSA. There are 15 residues in the CDR3. The CDR3 DNA is TGTGCCAGCAGCTTGAGGGGAGGAGGCACAGATACGCAGTATTTT. It yields the protein CASSLRGGGTDTQYF.